This record covers a single T cell receptor (beta chain). No antigen is known for it. Base qualities are missing; no much larger clone stands one base away. The germline V end is reduced by 2 bases and the J end by 3 bases; junction bases left unmatched: 11. The CDR3 spans 18 residues, from the cysteine through the phenylalanine. Left in the record is the CDR3 DNA by itself, 54 bases read in frame from the first base. The germline V gene encodes CDR1 SGHTA and CDR2 FQGNSA. The treatment or condition label here, explained by the study, means: in vitro stimulation with specific CMV peptide epitopes to enrich CMV-specific T cells. This sample is part of a study of T cell repertoires in cytomegalovirus infection (dated by TCRdb to the late 2010s). Regarding the research as a whole: Recently identified HLA-C-restricted CMV epitopes, whose presentation resists viral immunomodulation, were targeted by peptide stimulations together with well-studied HLA-B-restricted epitopes. Donor HLA type was relevant to the analysis, as public TCR beta signatures indicated carriage of CMV infection together with the matching HLA type. Overall results and qualifications from the work: The ex vivo response was dominated by HLA-C-restricted CMV-specific TCR beta clonotypes, which also provided the single most frequent clonotype in two of eight donors. Carriers of CMV infection plus the relevant HLA type were discriminated by the cumulative frequency of public TCR beta family members in the study cohort and in an independent roughly 340-donor cohort.

Data came from an Illumina HiSeq 1500. TCRdb reprocessed the public reads (quality trimming at Q25 with fastp, clone calling with MiXCR) and kept in-frame beta chains. Identical CDR3 protein sequences are pooled into one entry, listed with their most common genes and DNA. This sample holds fewer than 650,000 distinct CDR3 sequences; almost 40% were observed only once. The leading ten clones occupy 48% of the sample. Here the sequenced sample was cultured PBMCs, taken from culture after CMV antigen stimulation. The source is a human donor in good health (CMV status not recorded). Some clones in this sample may be carry-over from other donors' samples. The rearrangement combines TRBV7-2 with TRBJ2-2; 8 central nucleotides agree with TRBD1. The DNA is TGTGCCAGCAGCTTAAGATCCCGCAGGGGGCTCGACACCGGGGAGCTGTTTTTT. Its amino acids are CASSLRSRRGLDTGELFF.